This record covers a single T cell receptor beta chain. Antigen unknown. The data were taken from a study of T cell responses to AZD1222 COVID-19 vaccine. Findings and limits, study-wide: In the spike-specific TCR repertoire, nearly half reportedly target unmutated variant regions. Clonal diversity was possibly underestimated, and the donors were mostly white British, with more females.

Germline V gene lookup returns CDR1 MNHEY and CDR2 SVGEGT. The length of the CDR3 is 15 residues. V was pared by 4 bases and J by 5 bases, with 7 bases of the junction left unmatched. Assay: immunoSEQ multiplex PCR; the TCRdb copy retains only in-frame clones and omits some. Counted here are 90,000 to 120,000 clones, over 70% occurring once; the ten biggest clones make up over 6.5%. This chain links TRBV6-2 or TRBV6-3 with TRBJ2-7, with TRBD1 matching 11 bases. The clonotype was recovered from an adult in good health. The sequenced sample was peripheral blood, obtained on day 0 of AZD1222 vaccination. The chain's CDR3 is CASSSAGTGGNEQYF. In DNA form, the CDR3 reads TGTGCCAGCAGTTCAGCCGGGACAGGGGGAAACGAGCAGTACTTC.